What follows are 27 T cell receptor beta chains derived from one specimen sequenced in a study of a mutant IDH1 vaccine in newly diagnosed glioma. Assay: immunoSEQ multiplex PCR; the TCRdb copy retains only in-frame clones and omits some. The sample records over 65,000 clones, roughly 84% being singletons. These TCRs' antigens remain unknown. Stated time point: week 35, safety follow-up. Doses consisted of 300 ug of mutant IDH1 20-mer peptide each, paired with topical imiquimod. Sequenced material: PBMCs, taken from a glioma patient whose treatment included an IDH1 peptide vaccine. The receptors here all came from a man between 18 and 35 years old with glioma.

CDR3 loop: CASSLGQVNYEQYF. CDR3 sequence (DNA): TGTGCCAGCAGCTTGGGACAGGTGAACTACGAGCAGTACTTC. The V gene is TRBV7-2, the J gene TRBJ2-7, with 8 bases aligning to TRBD1. CDR1 SGHTA and CDR2 FQGNSA come from the germline V gene. The CDR3 spans 14 residues. J was trimmed by 3 bases and V by 3 bases; bases with no gene match: 4. The full variable domain, with the rest looked up from reference TRBV7-2 and TRBJ2-7, is GAGVSQSPSNKVTEKGKDVELRCDPISGHTALYWYRQSLGQGLEFLIYFQGNSAPDKSGLPSDRFSAERTGGSVSTLTIQRTQQEDSAVYLCASSLGQVNYEQYFGPGTRLTVT.

The chain is built from TRBV20-1 and TRBJ2-4, with D unresolved. Between the trimmed V and J ends, which lost 5 bases and 4 bases, there was a span of 3 bases. The CDR3 totals 10 residues. In germline, CDR1 is DFQATT, CDR2 SNEGSKA (reference sequence). CDR3: CSAAKNIQYF. The CDR3 DNA is TGCAGTGCTGCAAAAAACATTCAGTACTTC.

This clone was seen once. The V call is TRBV28, the J call TRBJ2-7; 7 bases are a match to TRBD1. This CDR3 comprises 14 residues. In germline, CDR1 is MDHEN, CDR2 SYDVKM. V shed 6 bases and J 0 bases; nucleotides not matched to a gene: 5. CDR3 sequence: CASSLQGYSYEQYF. The CDR3 nucleotides are TGTGCCAGCAGCCTACAGGGGTACTCCTACGAGCAGTACTTC.

The V and J genes are TRBV19 and TRBJ1-2, with D possibly TRBD1 on 5 matching bases. This CDR3 contains 14 residues. The V gene's germline CDR1 is LNHDA and CDR2 SQIVND (reference sequence). Trimming removed 6 bases at V and 3 bases at J, with 14 bases between. Here the CDR3 reads CASSWTSQDYGYTF. The CDR3 DNA reads as TGTGCCAGTAGCTGGACATCTCAGGACTATGGCTACACCTTC. The full variable domain, in which reference TRBV19 and TRBJ1-2 provide the parts outside the CDR3, is DGGITQSPKYLFRKEGQNVTLSCEQNLNHDAMYWYRQDPGQGLRLIYYSQIVNDFQKGDIAEGYSVSREKKESFPLTVTSAQKNPTAFYLCASSWTSQDYGYTFGSGTRLTVV.

V is TRBV4-2 and J is TRBJ2-5; 7 positions match TRBD1. The CDR3 sequence is 15 residues long. Germline CDR1 reads LGHNA; CDR2 reads YNFKEQ. Germline trimming cut 4 bases from V and 2 bases from J; bases unmatched to any gene: 7. This CDR3 reads CASSPGTDRQETQYF. The DNA of the CDR3 is TGTGCCAGCAGCCCCGGGACAGATCGACAAGAGACCCAGTACTTC.

V usage is TRBV2 and J usage is TRBJ2-7, with D possibly being TRBD1 (6 bases). The V gene's germline CDR1 is SNHLY and CDR2 FYNNEI. The CDR3 is made up of 13 amino acids. Trimming took 4 bases from V and 7 from J, leaving 14 bases between them. The CDR3 DNA follows: TGTGCCAGCAGTGGCTCCGGGACACGGGAGCAGTACTTC. Its protein product is CASSGSGTREQYF.

This clone was seen a single time. At one end, the junction sequence differs from germline, possibly due to a read error. In DNA, the CDR3 is TGTACCAGCAGCCTACAGGGGGGTCCTGAAGCTTTCTTT. This gives the protein CTSSLQGGPEAFF. The J gene is TRBJ1-1, the V gene TRBV2; 8 nucleotides match TRBD1. Germline V gene data show CDR1 as SNHLY and CDR2 as FYNNEI. The CDR3 has 13 amino acids.

V is TRBV15 and J is TRBJ2-1; 12 nucleotides line up with TRBD2. The CDR3 spans 18 residues. Germline V gene sequence: CDR1 LNHNV, CDR2 YYDKDF (reference sequence). Trimming cost V 0 bases and J 14 bases; bases outside gene matches: 17. CDR3 residues: CATSRDSYLAGGNVVKFF. CDR3 nucleotide sequence: TGTGCCACCAGCAGAGATTCATACCTAGCGGGGGGGAACGTTGTAAAGTTCTTC.

The chain employs TRBV4-1 and TRBJ1-5, with 9 nucleotides matching TRBD1. Germline V CDR1 and CDR2: MGHRA, YSYEKL. Germline trimming cut 1 base from V and 7 bases from J; bases unmatched to any gene: 8. CDR3 length equals 16 residues. The CDR3 region has the DNA TGCGCCAGCAGCCAAGCCGGGACAGGGCGTATCCAGCCCCAGCATTTT. Translation gives CASSQAGTGRIQPQHF.

This chain joins TRBV27 and TRBJ1-2; D remains ambiguous. CDR1 and CDR2 (germline): MNHEY, SMNVEV (reference sequence). The CDR3 is 14 residues long. Trimming shortened V by 1 base and J by 6 bases, and 12 bases separated the two germline ends. Here the CDR3 reads CASSLYAGSDGYTF. Here the CDR3 DNA reads TGTGCCAGCAGTTTATATGCAGGTTCAGATGGCTACACCTTC.

The rearrangement links TRBV30 to TRBJ2-7; tentative D call: TRBD2 (6 bases). V shed 1 base and J shed 1 base, with 14 bases lying between them. Germline V CDR1 and CDR2: GTSNPN, SVGIG (reference sequence). This CDR3 is built from 15 residues. CDR3 sequence: CAWSDGNGRSYEQYF. The CDR3 DNA follows: TGTGCCTGGAGTGACGGTAATGGGAGGTCCTACGAGCAGTACTTC.

This sequence joins TRBV5-1 and TRBJ2-1, with a weak D call TRBD2 (5 bases). The ends were cut back, 4 bases at V and 1 base at J, with 12 bases in the middle. This CDR3 is 15 amino acids long. Per germline, CDR1 SGHRS and CDR2 YFSETQ. Here the CDR3 reads CASSPLSDSYNEQFF. The CDR3 DNA reads as TGCGCCAGCAGCCCCCTTAGCGATTCCTACAATGAGCAGTTCTTC.

The chain is built from TRBV7-9 and TRBJ1-1; the D gene is possibly TRBD1 (5 bases). Trimming took 1 base from V and 12 from J, leaving 21 bases between them. The CDR3 length is 15 residues. CDR1 is SEHNR and CDR2 is FQNEAQ in the germline V gene (reference sequence). The DNA for the CDR3 is TGTGCCAGCAGCTTAGGTCAGGGCTTCGACCACACAACTTTCTTT. Translated: CASSLGQGFDHTTFF.

The J gene is TRBJ1-5, the V gene TRBV7-2; 7 bases line up with TRBD1. Germline-derived CDR1 and CDR2 are SGHTA and FQGNSA. V gave up 2 bases and J gave up 0 bases; unmatched junction bases: 7. The CDR3 contains 17 residues. In nucleotides, the CDR3 is TGTGCCAGCAGCTTATGGGCAGGGGGGAATAGCAATCAGCCCCAGCATTTT. Its translation: CASSLWAGGNSNQPQHF.

This rearrangement joins TRBV19 to TRBJ1-1, with D perhaps matching TRBD1 (5 bases). Germline V CDR1 and CDR2: LNHDA, SQIVND (reference sequence). The CDR3 runs to 14 residues. V was pared by 5 bases and J by 5 bases, with 15 bases between. CDR3 bases: TGTGCCAGTAGTTGGGGGGTAGGCGAAACTGAAGCTTTCTTT. Translating gives CASSWGVGETEAFF.

This clone has a handful of counts. The chain combines TRBV27 with TRBJ1-2; the D gene is possibly TRBD1 (5 bases). The CDR3 contains 15 residues. Per the germline V gene, CDR1 is MNHEY and CDR2 is SMNVEV (reference sequence). The V and J ends lost 4 bases and 5 bases respectively, with 17 bases between them. The CDR3 is CASSYLGPERYGYTF. CDR3 in DNA: TGTGCCAGCAGTTACTTGGGACCGGAAAGGTATGGCTACACCTTC.

This sequence joins TRBV2 and TRBJ2-1; D not certain. The V and J ends lost 11 bases and 4 bases respectively, with 12 bases between them. Per germline, CDR1 SNHLY and CDR2 FYNNEI. The CDR3 extends over 12 amino acids. The CDR3 is CAYIALYNEQFF. The DNA for the CDR3 is TGTGCCTACATAGCCCTGTACAATGAGCAGTTCTTC.

The gene calls are TRBV15 and TRBJ1-6; D call uncertain. Germline V gene sequence: CDR1 LNHNV, CDR2 YYDKDF (reference sequence). V lost 3 bases, J lost 4 bases, and 10 bases lay in between. This CDR3 spans 15 amino acids. CDR3 bases: TGTGCCACCAGCAGTGAGATCGAGTATAATTCACCCCTCCACTTT. Residues: CATSSEIEYNSPLHF.

V usage is TRBV19 and J usage is TRBJ1-5; 8 bases align to TRBD1. J lost 2 bases, V lost 4 bases, and 7 bases had no gene match. Germline V gene data show CDR1 as LNHDA and CDR2 as SQIVND (reference sequence). The CDR3 extends over 16 amino acids. CDR3 sequence (DNA): TGTGCCAGTAGTAGAGACAGGGGATATGGCAATCAGCCCCAGCATTTT. Protein: CASSRDRGYGNQPQHF.

V and J are TRBV7-9 and TRBJ2-7, with TRBD1 identical over 7 bases. This CDR3 region has 14 residues. V lost 2 bases and J lost 7; bases outside the gene matches: 8. From germline, CDR1 is SEHNR and CDR2 FQNEAQ (reference sequence). The CDR3 reads CASSLRQGEREQYF. CDR3 bases: TGTGCCAGCAGCTTAAGACAGGGAGAAAGGGAGCAGTACTTC.

The rearrangement uses TRBV4-3 and TRBJ2-5; 13 bases are shared with TRBD2. The CDR3 consists of 16 residues. CDR1 is LGHNA and CDR2 is YSLEER in the germline V gene. V gave up 5 bases and J gave up 5 bases; unmatched junction bases: 8. CDR3 sequence: CASSSWTSGGRETQYF. The CDR3 DNA reads TGCGCCAGCAGCTCTTGGACTAGCGGGGGAAGGGAGACCCAGTACTTC.

The chain has TRBV30 and TRBJ2-3, with D perhaps TRBD1 (5 bases). V dropped 2 bases and J dropped 1 base, with 13 bases sitting between them. The CDR3 is 15 residues long. CDR1 GTSNPN and CDR2 SVGIG come from the germline V gene (reference sequence). This CDR3 is CAWSWGLGGTDTQYF. The DNA for the CDR3 is TGTGCCTGGAGTTGGGGTCTAGGGGGCACAGATACGCAGTATTTT.

The chain recombines TRBV19 with TRBJ1-5; D is perhaps TRBD1 (5 bases). V was pared by 2 bases and J by 7 bases, with 12 bases between. CDR3 length: 14 amino acids. CDR1 and CDR2 (germline): LNHDA, SQIVND (reference sequence). This CDR3 is CASSISGTGQPQHF. The CDR3 DNA reads TGTGCCAGTAGTATATCCGGGACCGGCCAGCCCCAGCATTTT.

The rearrangement joins TRBV5-1 to TRBJ2-2; 12 bases match TRBD2. The ends lost 5 bases at V and 4 bases at J; junction bases unmatched: 9. CDR3 length equals 17 residues. Per the germline V gene, CDR1 is SGHRS and CDR2 is YFSETQ. The CDR3 DNA sequence: TGCGCCAGCAGAGCACTGACTAGCGGGGGAACCACCGGGGAGCTGTTTTTT. Protein sequence: CASRALTSGGTTGELFF.

V is TRBV15 and J is TRBJ2-7; D not resolved. V was clipped by 0 bases and J by 5 bases, with 17 bases between them. The length of the CDR3 is 16 residues. The V gene's germline CDR1 is LNHNV and CDR2 YYDKDF (reference sequence). The CDR3 DNA reads as TGTGCCACCAGCAGAGAACGCGTCCTATATGGGCACGAGCAGTACTTC. Protein sequence: CATSRERVLYGHEQYF.

V is TRBV19 and J is TRBJ1-1; D remains unclear. The CDR3 contains 14 residues. V was pared by 6 bases and J by 2 bases, with 13 bases between. Germline loops: CDR1 LNHDA, CDR2 SQIVND (reference sequence). The CDR3: CASRVGGFNTEAFF. The CDR3 DNA sequence: TGTGCCAGTAGGGTAGGAGGGTTTAACACTGAAGCTTTCTTT. The complete variable domain, with remaining parts taken from reference TRBV19 and TRBJ1-1, reads DGGITQSPKYLFRKEGQNVTLSCEQNLNHDAMYWYRQDPGQGLRLIYYSQIVNDFQKGDIAEGYSVSREKKESFPLTVTSAQKNPTAFYLCASRVGGFNTEAFFGQGTRLTVV.

V usage is TRBV7-9 and J usage is TRBJ1-2; 10 positions agree with TRBD1. This CDR3 has 16 residues. The V gene end was trimmed by 1 base and the J gene end by 4 bases; junction bases not matched to a gene: 6. CDR1 SEHNR and CDR2 FQNEAQ come from the germline V gene (reference sequence). The CDR3 sequence is CASSLGFGTGAYGYTF. The CDR3 DNA reads TGTGCCAGCAGCTTAGGATTCGGGACAGGGGCCTATGGCTACACCTTC.